Listed below are T cell receptor beta chains from one sample, sequenced in a study of PD-L1 blockade in urothelial cancer. Libraries were prepared by immunoSEQ multiplex PCR; TCRdb keeps only in-frame clonotypes and omits some of them. The data contain tens of thousands of clones, about 82% of them seen just once; the ten biggest clones take up 2.5% to 3.5%. This specimen consisted of PBMCs, obtained around atezolizumab (anti-PD-L1) treatment. These receptors were obtained from a man aged 50 or older with urothelial cancer. Both conserved end residues are part of each CDR3. D genes are given only for firm matches. Clone size is not always given. Where it is, it says once, few, many or a class for expanded clones.

abundance: -
d_gene: TRBD1
v_gene: TRBV6-1
j_gene: TRBJ1-2
CDR3nt: TGTGCCAGCAGTGAGAGACAGGGTAGGGAAGGCTACACCTTC
CDR3aa: CASSERQGREGYTF

abundance: -
d_gene: TRBD1
v_gene: TRBV2
j_gene: TRBJ1-2
CDR3nt: TGTGCCAGCAATCGACAGGGATCTGGCTACACCTTC
CDR3aa: CASNRQGSGYTF

abundance: once
d_gene: -
v_gene: TRBV20-1
j_gene: TRBJ1-1
CDR3nt: TGCAGTGCTCCAGGGGCAACTGAAGCTTTCTTT
CDR3aa: CSAPGATEAFF

abundance: -
d_gene: -
v_gene: TRBV10-3
j_gene: TRBJ1-1
CDR3nt: TGTGCCATCAGTGAAGCAGGTAACACTGAAGCTTTCTTT
CDR3aa: CAISEAGNTEAFF

abundance: -
d_gene: -
v_gene: TRBV11-1
j_gene: TRBJ2-1
CDR3nt: TGTGCCAGCAGCTTAGGCCCGGGTAGAGGAGACAATGAGCAGTTCTTC
CDR3aa: CASSLGPGRGDNEQFF

abundance: few
d_gene: TRBD1
v_gene: TRBV6-6
j_gene: TRBJ1-2
CDR3nt: TGTGCCAGCACCTCCGACAGGGGCTATGGCTACACCTTC
CDR3aa: CASTSDRGYGYTF

abundance: -
d_gene: TRBD1
v_gene: TRBV7-2
j_gene: TRBJ1-2
CDR3nt: TGTGCCAGCAGCCGAGACAGGGTTGGCTACACCTTC
CDR3aa: CASSRDRVGYTF

abundance: -
d_gene: TRBD1
v_gene: TRBV7-2
j_gene: TRBJ2-5
CDR3nt: TGTGCCAGCAGCCCGGGACAGGGTGGGACCCAGTACTTC
CDR3aa: CASSPGQGGTQYF

abundance: -
d_gene: TRBD1
v_gene: TRBV5-1
j_gene: TRBJ1-1
CDR3nt: TGCGCCAGTAAGGCGCAGGGGGACATGAACACTGAAGCTTTCTTT
CDR3aa: CASKAQGDMNTEAFF

abundance: -
d_gene: -
v_gene: TRBV28
j_gene: TRBJ2-1
CDR3nt: TGTGCCAGCAGTTTACGGGAGTTTAATTACAATGAGCAGTTCTTC
CDR3aa: CASSLREFNYNEQFF

abundance: -
d_gene: TRBD1
v_gene: TRBV11-2
j_gene: TRBJ2-7
CDR3nt: TGTGCCAGCACCCCGCCCGGGACAGGGGTAAACGAGCAGTACTTC
CDR3aa: CASTPPGTGVNEQYF

abundance: -
d_gene: -
v_gene: TRBV9
j_gene: TRBJ2-1
CDR3nt: TGTGCCAGCAGCCCCTTCCTTAGCGGCCACGGGAATGAGCAGTTCTTC
CDR3aa: CASSPFLSGHGNEQFF

abundance: few
d_gene: TRBD2
v_gene: TRBV14
j_gene: TRBJ2-1
CDR3nt: TGTGCCAGCAGCCAAGATGTCCTAGCGGGAGTTGATGAGCAGTTCTTC
CDR3aa: CASSQDVLAGVDEQFF

abundance: -
d_gene: -
v_gene: TRBV27
j_gene: TRBJ1-1
CDR3nt: TGTGCCAGCACCTCAAAAGGACTGTGGGACACTGAAGCTTTCTTT
CDR3aa: CASTSKGLWDTEAFF

abundance: -
d_gene: TRBD2
v_gene: TRBV6-5
j_gene: TRBJ2-1
CDR3nt: TGTGCCAGCAGTTACTCAAGGACTAGTACCGATGAGCAGTTCTTC
CDR3aa: CASSYSRTSTDEQFF

abundance: once
d_gene: -
v_gene: TRBV28
j_gene: TRBJ1-5
CDR3nt: TGTGCCAGCAGTTTCTCAGGTCAGGGAACTTATCAGCCCCAGCATTTT
CDR3aa: CASSFSGQGTYQPQHF

abundance: -
d_gene: -
v_gene: TRBV7-9
j_gene: TRBJ1-1
CDR3nt: TGTGCCAGCAGCTTAGAGTTTAGAGGTCGGAGTGAGAACACTGAAGCTTTCTTT
CDR3aa: CASSLEFRGRSENTEAFF

abundance: once
d_gene: -
v_gene: TRBV4-1
j_gene: TRBJ2-7
CDR3nt: TGCGCCAGCAGCCAAGACCCAGCGGAGGCCTACGAGCAGTACTTC
CDR3aa: CASSQDPAEAYEQYF

abundance: -
d_gene: -
v_gene: TRBV6-6
j_gene: TRBJ2-2
CDR3nt: TGTGCCAGCAGTCCGGGATACACCGGGGAGCTGTTTTTT
CDR3aa: CASSPGYTGELFF

abundance: -
d_gene: TRBD1
v_gene: TRBV19
j_gene: TRBJ1-1
CDR3nt: TGTGCCAGTGGACAGGGGGCGAGAGGAGCTGAAGCTTTCTTT
CDR3aa: CASGQGARGAEAFF

abundance: -
d_gene: TRBD1
v_gene: TRBV27
j_gene: TRBJ2-2
CDR3nt: TGTGCCAGCAGTCGGACAGGGATCGCCGGGGAGCTGTTTTTT
CDR3aa: CASSRTGIAGELFF

abundance: -
d_gene: TRBD1
v_gene: TRBV18
j_gene: TRBJ2-7
CDR3nt: TGTGCCAGCTCACGCGTTATTAGGACAGGCCTTCCCAGCGAGCAGTACTTC
CDR3aa: CASSRVIRTGLPSEQYF

abundance: -
d_gene: -
v_gene: TRBV18
j_gene: TRBJ2-1
CDR3nt: TGTGCCAGCTCACCGACGCCGTGGGGCGCCTCCTACAATGAGCAGTTCTTC
CDR3aa: CASSPTPWGASYNEQFF

abundance: -
d_gene: -
v_gene: TRBV11-3
j_gene: TRBJ2-1
CDR3nt: TGTGCCAGCAGTCCCGGGGCCTACAATGAGCAGTTCTTC
CDR3aa: CASSPGAYNEQFF

abundance: -
d_gene: -
v_gene: TRBV21-1
j_gene: TRBJ2-7
CDR3nt: TGTGCCAGCAGCATACCGTTTAGTCCACGGGGGTACTTC
CDR3aa: CASSIPFSPRGYF

abundance: -
d_gene: TRBD2
v_gene: TRBV19
j_gene: TRBJ2-2
CDR3nt: TGTGCCAGTACCTTAGGACTAGCGGGATCTGGGGAGCTGTTTTTT
CDR3aa: CASTLGLAGSGELFF

abundance: -
d_gene: TRBD2
v_gene: TRBV5-1
j_gene: TRBJ2-1
CDR3nt: TGCGCCAGCAGCTTGATCGGGGGTTGGGGTCTAGCGGGAGGGACTACCTACAATGAGCAGTTCTTC
CDR3aa: CASSLIGGWGLAGGTTYNEQFF

abundance: -
d_gene: TRBD2
v_gene: TRBV4-1
j_gene: TRBJ2-1
CDR3nt: TGCGCCAGCAGCCAGGCGGGAGGCCTGGTTTACAATGAGCAGTTCTTC
CDR3aa: CASSQAGGLVYNEQFF

abundance: -
d_gene: TRBD2
v_gene: TRBV10-3
j_gene: TRBJ2-5
CDR3nt: TGTGCCATCAGCACCGGGACTAGCGGGAGGGTGGAGACCCAGTACTTC
CDR3aa: CAISTGTSGRVETQYF

abundance: -
d_gene: -
v_gene: TRBV27
j_gene: TRBJ2-2
CDR3nt: TGTGCCAGCAGTACCCAGCGGACGGTCGGAACCGGGGAGCTGTTTTTT
CDR3aa: CASSTQRTVGTGELFF

abundance: -
d_gene: TRBD2
v_gene: TRBV10-1
j_gene: TRBJ2-7
CDR3nt: TGCGCCAGCAGTGGGCGGACTAGCGGGAGGCTGGGTTGGAGCGAGCAGTACTTC
CDR3aa: CASSGRTSGRLGWSEQYF

abundance: -
d_gene: TRBD1
v_gene: TRBV15
j_gene: TRBJ2-1
CDR3nt: TGTGCCACCAGCAGAGACCGCACGAACAGGGGGCAGTTCTTC
CDR3aa: CATSRDRTNRGQFF

abundance: -
d_gene: -
v_gene: TRBV28
j_gene: TRBJ2-1
CDR3nt: TGTGCCAGCTCTGCCGGGACACCTAATAACAATGAGCAGTTCTTC
CDR3aa: CASSAGTPNNNEQFF

abundance: -
d_gene: TRBD2
v_gene: TRBV19
j_gene: TRBJ2-1
CDR3nt: TGTGCCAGCCAGCGGGAGGCCCCCTACAATGAGCAGTTCTTC
CDR3aa: CASQREAPYNEQFF

abundance: -
d_gene: -
v_gene: TRBV18
j_gene: TRBJ1-2
CDR3nt: TGTGCCAGCTCACCACCGGGCCGCTATGGCTACACCTTC
CDR3aa: CASSPPGRYGYTF

abundance: -
d_gene: -
v_gene: TRBV13
j_gene: TRBJ2-6
CDR3nt: TGTGCCAGCAGCTCGGACTCAAGCTCTGGGGCCAACGTCCTGACTTTC
CDR3aa: CASSSDSSSGANVLTF

abundance: -
d_gene: -
v_gene: TRBV19
j_gene: TRBJ1-1
CDR3nt: TGTGCCAGTAGCCGCTTCGGTGAAGCTTTCTTT
CDR3aa: CASSRFGEAFF

abundance: -
d_gene: -
v_gene: TRBV5-4
j_gene: TRBJ2-7
CDR3nt: TGTGCCAGCAGCTTGGGAGGGAGCTCCTACGAGCAGTACTTC
CDR3aa: CASSLGGSSYEQYF

abundance: -
d_gene: -
v_gene: TRBV7-3
j_gene: TRBJ1-5
CDR3nt: TGTGCCAGCAGCCAATCCGCCGGGTCCCCCCAGCATTTT
CDR3aa: CASSQSAGSPQHF

abundance: -
d_gene: -
v_gene: TRBV29-1
j_gene: TRBJ1-4
CDR3nt: TGCAGCGCCCGTACAAGTACGAATGAAAAACTGTTTTTT
CDR3aa: CSARTSTNEKLFF

abundance: once
d_gene: -
v_gene: TRBV5-6
j_gene: TRBJ2-3
CDR3nt: TGTGCCAGCAGCTTGGCAGGGACAGATACGCAGTATTTT
CDR3aa: CASSLAGTDTQYF

abundance: -
d_gene: -
v_gene: TRBV28
j_gene: TRBJ2-1
CDR3nt: TGTGCCAGCAGTTTACTAGAGTATGAGCAGTTCTTC
CDR3aa: CASSLLEYEQFF

abundance: few
d_gene: -
v_gene: TRBV27
j_gene: TRBJ2-7
CDR3nt: TGTGCCAGCAGTTCAACGGGGGAGCAGTACTTC
CDR3aa: CASSSTGEQYF

abundance: -
d_gene: TRBD2
v_gene: TRBV14
j_gene: TRBJ2-2
CDR3nt: TGTGCCAGCAGCCAAGCGGGTGCGGGAGCGTTCACCGGGGAGCTGTTTTTT
CDR3aa: CASSQAGAGAFTGELFF

abundance: -
d_gene: TRBD1
v_gene: TRBV19
j_gene: TRBJ1-2
CDR3nt: TGTGCCAGTAGTACGGGACAGCTCGCCTATGGCTACACCTTC
CDR3aa: CASSTGQLAYGYTF

abundance: -
d_gene: -
v_gene: TRBV30
j_gene: TRBJ2-3
CDR3nt: TGTGCCTCTCTTCTTAGCACAGATACGCAGTATTTT
CDR3aa: CASLLSTDTQYF

abundance: -
d_gene: -
v_gene: TRBV6-5
j_gene: TRBJ1-1
CDR3nt: TGTGCCAGCGGACTGAGCCGGACTGAAGCTTTCTTT
CDR3aa: CASGLSRTEAFF

abundance: -
d_gene: TRBD2
v_gene: TRBV28
j_gene: TRBJ2-1
CDR3nt: TGTGCCAGCAGTTTCTATGGACTAGCGATTAATGAGCAGTTCTTC
CDR3aa: CASSFYGLAINEQFF

abundance: -
d_gene: TRBD1
v_gene: TRBV4-1
j_gene: TRBJ1-3
CDR3nt: TGCGCCAGCAGCCCACCCGACAGGGAGGGAAACACCATATATTTT
CDR3aa: CASSPPDREGNTIYF

abundance: few
d_gene: -
v_gene: TRBV25-1
j_gene: TRBJ1-2
CDR3nt: TGTGCCAGCAGTGACCACACAGGGAATGGCTACACCTTC
CDR3aa: CASSDHTGNGYTF

abundance: -
d_gene: TRBD1
v_gene: TRBV11-2
j_gene: TRBJ2-6
CDR3nt: TGTGCCAGCAGCCGCAAACAGGGGAGTGGGGCCAACGTCCTGACTTTC
CDR3aa: CASSRKQGSGANVLTF

abundance: -
d_gene: -
v_gene: TRBV28
j_gene: TRBJ1-1
CDR3nt: TGTGCCAGCAGTGCTATAACCCGCGGCACTGAAGCTTTCTTT
CDR3aa: CASSAITRGTEAFF

abundance: -
d_gene: -
v_gene: TRBV4-1
j_gene: TRBJ1-2
CDR3nt: TGCGCCAGCAGCCAAGACCGACAGAACTATGGCTACACCTTC
CDR3aa: CASSQDRQNYGYTF

abundance: -
d_gene: -
v_gene: TRBV28
j_gene: TRBJ2-7
CDR3nt: TGTGCCAGCAGCGTCGCTGGACAGAAGTACGAGCAGTACTTC
CDR3aa: CASSVAGQKYEQYF

abundance: -
d_gene: -
v_gene: TRBV28
j_gene: TRBJ1-4
CDR3nt: TGTGCCAGCAGTTTAACATCTGAAAAACTGTTTTTT
CDR3aa: CASSLTSEKLFF